Presented here are 27 T cell receptor beta chains from one specimen sequenced in a study of cytomegalovirus exposure and HLA in healthy donors. Primers: 60 Vbeta forward and 13 Jbeta reverse. Data came from immunoSEQ multiplex PCR; TCRdb stores just in-frame clones and leaves some out. Of over 150,000 clones listed, roughly three quarters were seen once; the top ten hold less than 15%. Sequenced: PBMCs. All receptors derive from a woman aged 45-60 years in good health and CMV-seropositive.

V gene TRBV5-1 combines with J gene TRBJ2-5, with D tentatively TRBD1 (5 bases). The DNA end favors TRBJ2-7, so the J call may be wrong. The CDR3 sequence is 15 residues long. Per the germline V gene, CDR1 is SGHRS and CDR2 is YFSETQ. This CDR3 is CASSLVGGRQTEQYF. The CDR3 coding sequence is TGCGCCAGCAGCTTGGTTGGTGGGCGACAGACCGAGCAGTACTTC.

The chain uses TRBV7-9 and TRBJ1-4; a possible D gene is TRBD1 (5 bases). CDR3 length: 16 amino acids. Per the germline V gene, CDR1 is SEHNR and CDR2 is FQNEAQ (reference sequence). The V and J ends lost 5 bases and 0 bases respectively, with 13 bases between them. CDR3 bases: TGTGCCAGCAGCCCCGACAGACTTGCAACTAATGAAAAACTGTTTTTT. As protein: CASSPDRLATNEKLFF.

This clone was counted many times. V is TRBV4-1 and J is TRBJ2-7; D possibly corresponds to TRBD2 (5 bases). Germline CDR1 reads MGHRA; CDR2 reads YSYEKL. The CDR3 loop spans 15 amino acids. With 0 bases removed from V and 1 base from J, the gap between germline ends came to 10 bases. CDR3 amino acids: CASSQDPDSSYEQYF. As DNA, the CDR3 is TGCGCCAGCAGCCAAGACCCGGACTCTTCCTACGAGCAGTACTTC.

V gene TRBV18 combines with J gene TRBJ2-5; 7 nucleotides match TRBD1. The CDR3 has 14 residues. After removal of 2 bases from V and 2 bases from J, the junction contained 2 bases not matched to a gene. The germline V gene has CDR1 KGHSH and CDR2 LQKENI. Written as DNA, the CDR3 is TGTGCCAGCTCACCAAGGGACAGACAAGAGACCCAGTACTTC. This codes for CASSPRDRQETQYF.

On this clone itself: The sample holds other DNA sequences that translate to the same CDR3. The J gene is TRBJ1-2, the V gene TRBV10-1; TRBD1 matches at 9 bases. V shed 6 bases, J shed 6 bases, and the junction held 5 bases outside the gene matches. Germline values: CDR1 WNHNN, CDR2 SYGVQD (reference sequence). This CDR3 has 13 amino acids. This CDR3 reads CASSNRQGDGYTF. CDR3 bases: TGCGCCAGCAGCAACAGACAGGGGGATGGCTACACCTTC.

This clone was recorded a few times. The chain links TRBV29-1 to TRBJ2-2; no firm D call. Germline V gene lookup returns CDR1 SQVTM and CDR2 ANQGSEA. The germline V and J ends were trimmed by 3 bases and 1 base, with 6 bases remaining between them. This CDR3 has 13 amino acids. CDR3 DNA: TGCAGCGTTGATATAGAGAACACCGGGGAGCTGTTTTTT. Translating it yields CSVDIENTGELFF.

This rearrangement joins TRBV5-4 to TRBJ1-1, with D unresolved. Deletions cut 4 bases from V and 1 base from J, with 11 bases between. The CDR3 loop spans 14 amino acids. Germline CDR1 reads SGHNT; CDR2 reads YYREEE (reference sequence). In DNA, the CDR3 is TGTGCCAGCAGCCTCGCACAGAAGAACACTGAAGCTTTCTTT. This sequence encodes CASSLAQKNTEAFF.

V usage is TRBV27 and J usage is TRBJ1-2; the match to TRBD1 covers 9 bases. V lost 4 bases, J lost 4 bases, and 7 bases stayed unmatched. The germline CDR1 and CDR2 sequences are MNHEY and SMNVEV (reference sequence). The length of the CDR3 is 15 residues. The CDR3 loop is CASSSWDRVGYGYTF. The CDR3 DNA reads as TGTGCCAGCAGTTCTTGGGACAGGGTTGGCTATGGCTACACCTTC.

The CDR3 sequence is CASSQGLAGGRGYEQYF. Written as DNA, the CDR3 is TGTGCCAGCAGCCAAGGACTAGCGGGGGGGCGGGGGTACGAGCAGTACTTC. The chain links TRBV5-4 to TRBJ2-7; 15 bases fit TRBD2. This CDR3 spans 17 amino acids. Germline CDR1 and CDR2: SGHNT and YYREEE (reference sequence). V was clipped by 4 bases and J by 4 bases; unmatched bases: 9.

The chain is built from TRBV2 and TRBJ1-5, with D maybe TRBD1 (5 bases). The CDR3 is made up of 14 amino acids. Germline loops: CDR1 SNHLY, CDR2 FYNNEI. The V end lost 4 bases, the J end lost 8 bases, and 15 bases lay between the germline ends. This CDR3 is CASSGRGSLEPQHF. The CDR3 DNA reads as TGTGCCAGCAGTGGCCGGGGGAGCCTGGAGCCCCAGCATTTT.

The chain uses TRBV27 and TRBJ2-1; TRBD1 matches at 7 bases. There are 16 residues in the CDR3. Germline CDR1 and CDR2: MNHEY and SMNVEV (reference sequence). J lost 3 bases, V lost 5 bases, and 10 bases had no gene match. The CDR3 sequence is CASSRYRGSGYNEQFF. The CDR3 DNA is TGTGCCAGCAGTCGATACAGGGGATCGGGCTACAATGAGCAGTTCTTC.

The gene calls are TRBV7-6 and TRBJ1-1; TRBD1 aligns across 7 bases. The V gene end was trimmed by 5 bases and the J gene end by 7 bases; junction bases not matched to a gene: 16. Germline assignment: CDR1 SGHVS and CDR2 FNYEAQ. This CDR3 spans 16 amino acids. The CDR3 spells CASSPPGTDQVGEAFF. In DNA, the CDR3 is TGTGCCAGCAGCCCGCCCGGGACAGACCAAGTTGGTGAAGCTTTCTTT.

The chain carries TRBV4-2 and TRBJ2-3, with 11 bases lining up with TRBD2. Unmatched junction bases numbered 8, after V lost 8 bases and J lost 4 bases. CDR3 size: 15 residues. Germline lookup yields CDR1 LGHNA and CDR2 YNFKEQ. The chain's CDR3 is CASQHSGGAADTQYF. The CDR3 coding sequence is TGTGCCAGCCAGCATAGCGGGGGGGCCGCAGATACGCAGTATTTT.

The rearrangement links TRBV4-2 to TRBJ2-3; D remains ambiguous. Germline V gives CDR1 LGHNA, CDR2 YNFKEQ. The CDR3 has 14 amino acids. The V end was cut by 0 bases, the J end by 4 bases, with 8 bases between. CDR3 nucleotides: TGTGCCAGCAGCCAAGATCTATTCCCAGATACGCAGTATTTT. This codes for CASSQDLFPDTQYF.

The V gene is TRBV5-1, the J gene TRBJ2-1; TRBD1 agrees at 7 bases. Germline V gene data show CDR1 as SGHRS and CDR2 as YFSETQ. The CDR3 is made up of 11 amino acids. V shed 6 bases, J shed 8 bases, and the junction held 2 bases outside the gene matches. DNA for the CDR3: TGCGCCAGCAACAGGGGCGATGAGCAGTTCTTC. Translated: CASNRGDEQFF. Using reference TRBV5-1 and TRBJ2-1 for the parts outside the CDR3, the full variable domain is KAGVTQTPRYLIKTRGQQVTLSCSPISGHRSVSWYQQTPGQGLQFLFEYFSETQRNKGNFPGRFSGRQFSNSRSEMNVSTLELGDSALYLCASNRGDEQFFGPGTRLTVL.

The genes are TRBV5-1 and TRBJ2-3; D perhaps matches TRBD2 (6 bases). V was trimmed by 0 bases and J by 5 bases, leaving 19 bases between them. The germline V gene has CDR1 SGHRS and CDR2 YFSETQ. The CDR3 is 17 residues long. CDR3 sequence reads: CASSLEGQDYWGDTQYF. CDR3 DNA: TGCGCCAGCAGCTTGGAAGGGCAGGACTACTGGGGAGATACGCAGTATTTT.

The V gene is TRBV30, the J gene TRBJ2-3; a weak D match, TRBD2 (5 bases). The CDR3 is 13 residues long. Germline V lookup: CDR1 GTSNPN, CDR2 SVGIG (reference sequence). The ends were cut back, 2 bases at V and 2 bases at J, with 8 bases in the middle. CDR3 nucleotide sequence: TGTGCCTGGAGTCGGACTGACACAGATACGCAGTATTTT. This gives the protein CAWSRTDTDTQYF.

There are a few counts of this clone. The V and J genes are TRBV7-6 and TRBJ2-6; 8 nucleotides align to TRBD1. This CDR3 is built from 17 residues. Per germline, CDR1 SGHVS and CDR2 FNYEAQ. V lost 6 bases and J lost 0; bases outside the gene matches: 7. The CDR3 DNA follows: TGTGCCAGCAGTTTACGCAGGGGGCACTCTGGGGCCAACGTCCTGACTTTC. It specifies CASSLRRGHSGANVLTF.

V usage is TRBV2 and J usage is TRBJ2-5, with 7 bases identical to TRBD1. The CDR3 has 14 amino acids. J gave up 5 bases and V 6 bases, and 9 bases lay outside the gene matches. Germline V gene sequence: CDR1 SNHLY, CDR2 FYNNEI. The CDR3 spells CASSETGPTETQYF. CDR3 nucleotides: TGTGCCAGCAGCGAGACAGGGCCTACGGAGACCCAGTACTTC.

The chain uses TRBV10-3 and TRBJ1-3; maybe TRBD1 (5 bases). The CDR3 loop spans 15 amino acids. Trimming stripped 6 bases from V and 0 bases from J, with 12 bases between. CDR1 and CDR2 (germline): ENHRY, SYGVKD. The CDR3 sequence: CAIRPGLNSGNTIYF. CDR3 bases: TGTGCCATCAGACCGGGACTGAACTCTGGAAACACCATATATTTT.

V gene TRBV3-1 (or the pseudogene TRBV3-2) combines with J gene TRBJ1-6, with D unresolved. Germline lookup yields CDR1 LGHDT and CDR2 YNNKEL (reference sequence). This CDR3 is 9 amino acids long. V gave up 4 bases and J gave up 13 bases, with 2 bases separating them. The CDR3, as DNA: TGTGCCAGCAGCCCGCCCCTCCACTTT. Translation: CASSPPLHF.

Concerning this clone itself: Its ends do not fully match the called genes, so a read error is possible. This sequence joins TRBV7-2 and TRBJ2-5; 8 bases agree with TRBD2. CDR3 length equals 13 residues. CDR1 is SGHTA and CDR2 is FQGNSA in the germline V gene. CDR3 nucleotides: TGTGCCAGCAGCGGACTAGCTAGAGAGGCCCAGTACTTC. This sequence encodes CASSGLAREAQYF.

CDR3 region: CASSLTYTDTQYF. DNA for the CDR3: TGTGCCAGCAGCTTAACTTACACAGATACGCAGTATTTT. The chain uses TRBV7-2 and TRBJ2-3; D remains ambiguous. V was shortened by 2 bases and J by 2 bases, with 5 bases between the two germline ends. Germline loops: CDR1 SGHTA, CDR2 FQGNSA. The CDR3 is made up of 13 amino acids.

This chain uses TRBV15 with TRBJ2-5; possibly TRBD1 for D (6 bases). Germline-derived CDR1 and CDR2 are LNHNV and YYDKDF (reference sequence). This CDR3 is built from 12 residues. Trimming removed 6 bases from V and 5 bases from J, with 10 bases in between. The CDR3, as DNA: TGTGCCACCAGGGGACATTGGGAGACCCAGTACTTC. Its protein is CATRGHWETQYF.

V is TRBV25-1 and J is TRBJ1-2, with 7 bases aligning to TRBD1. Looked up from germline, CDR1 is MGHDK and CDR2 is SYGVNS. With 3 bases clipped from V and 3 bases from J, the junction kept 1 base outside the gene matches. The CDR3 is made up of 13 amino acids. The CDR3 loop reads CASSDRGHYGYTF. The CDR3 bases are TGTGCCAGCAGTGATAGGGGGCACTATGGCTACACCTTC.

V usage is TRBV7-8 and J usage is TRBJ1-5; unclear D gene. Per germline, CDR1 SGHVS and CDR2 FQNEAQ. The CDR3 has 13 amino acids. Trimming shortened V by 4 bases and J by 3 bases, and 7 bases separated the two germline ends. The CDR3 here is CASSSLYNQPQHF. For the CDR3, the DNA is TGTGCCAGCAGCTCCTTGTACAATCAGCCCCAGCATTTT.

The CDR3 region is CAGVAGGQETQYF. DNA for the CDR3: TGTGCCGGGGTAGCGGGGGGGCAAGAGACCCAGTACTTC. The chain joins TRBV30 to TRBJ2-5; 11 bases align to TRBD2. The germline V gene encodes CDR1 GTSNPN and CDR2 SVGIG (reference sequence). The CDR3 consists of 13 residues. V shed 8 bases and J 2 bases; nucleotides not matched to a gene: 4.